One sample yielded the 23 T cell receptor beta chains listed below, sequenced in a study of shared clonotypes between healthy human individuals. TCRdb keeps only in-frame clones here, not all; method: immunoSEQ multiplex PCR. The data contain about 2.4 million clones, around nine tenths of them seen just once; the ten biggest clones take up about 0.13%. The sequenced material came from naive CD4+ T cells sorted from blood. Subset defined: CD45RA+ positively selected. The receptors originated from a man between 18 and 35 years old in good health.

This clone was seen more than once but under ten times. V and J are TRBV19 and TRBJ1-6, with no clear D. Germline V gene data show CDR1 as LNHDA and CDR2 as SQIVND (reference sequence). This CDR3 is built from 15 residues. Trimming shortened V by 5 bases and J by 0 bases, and 8 bases separated the two germline ends. In DNA, the CDR3 is TGTGCCAGTAGTTACGCAAGCTCCTATAATTCACCCCTCCACTTT. Protein sequence: CASSYASSYNSPLHF.

As regards this clone: Other DNA sequences of this sample code for an identical CDR3. This chain connects TRBV5-4 to TRBJ1-4; D remains ambiguous. V lost 0 bases and J lost 0, with 3 bases in between. Germline V lookup: CDR1 SGHNT, CDR2 YYREEE (reference sequence). This CDR3 comprises 14 residues. This chain's CDR3 is CASSLGATNEKLFF. CDR3 DNA: TGTGCCAGCAGCTTGGGTGCAACTAATGAAAAACTGTTTTTT.

The rearrangement joins TRBV5-4 to TRBJ2-3; 7 bases line up with TRBD2. Germline V gene lookup returns CDR1 SGHNT and CDR2 YYREEE (reference sequence). V dropped 1 base and J dropped 6; count of bases not matched to a gene: 2. The CDR3 consists of 13 residues. CDR3 residues: CASSLTSVDTQYF. CDR3 in DNA: TGTGCCAGCAGCTTGACTAGCGTGGATACGCAGTATTTT.

This clone was seen just once. DNA for the CDR3: TGTGCCAGCAGGGAGGGGGTATCCTATAATTCACCCCTCCACTTT. Translating gives CASREGVSYNSPLHF. The rearrangement joins TRBV6-1 to TRBJ1-6; D perhaps matches TRBD1 (6 bases). This CDR3 has 15 residues. Germline assignment: CDR1 MNHNS and CDR2 SASEGT. V lost 6 bases and J 1 base, leaving 10 bases between the germline ends.

The chain has TRBV7-2 and TRBJ1-3, with 8 nucleotides matching TRBD1. Germline V gene sequence: CDR1 SGHTA, CDR2 FQGNSA. V lost 4 bases to trimming and J lost 4 bases; unmatched junction nucleotides: 9. This CDR3 spans 16 amino acids. DNA for the CDR3: TGTGCCAGCAGCTCCACCCAGGGGGCGCGGGGAAACACCATATATTTT. Encoded protein: CASSSTQGARGNTIYF.

The rearrangement uses TRBV29-1 and TRBJ1-1, with no clear D. Germline CDR1 is SQVTM and CDR2 is ANQGSEA. The CDR3 has 13 residues. The V end lost 4 bases, the J end lost 1 base, and 10 bases lay between the germline ends. CDR3 in amino acids: CSVVRQKNTEAFF. The CDR3 bases are TGCAGCGTTGTTCGACAAAAGAACACTGAAGCTTTCTTT.

The chain recombines TRBV11-2 with TRBJ2-1, with 7 nucleotides matching TRBD2. The CDR3 totals 15 residues. Germline loops: CDR1 SGHAT, CDR2 FQNNGV. Losses at the gene ends were 1 base for V and 3 bases for J; bases not matched to a gene: 3. CDR3 DNA sequence: TGTGCCAGCAGCTTAGTACCTAGCGGCTACAATGAGCAGTTCTTC. Amino acids: CASSLVPSGYNEQFF.

V usage is TRBV6-5 and J usage is TRBJ2-5, with TRBD2 matching over 12 bases. Looked up from germline, CDR1 is MNHEY and CDR2 is SVGAGI. The CDR3 has 15 amino acids. Unmatched junction bases numbered 6, after V lost 6 bases and J lost 4 bases. Here the CDR3 reads CASSQLAGGRETQYF. The CDR3 nucleotides read TGTGCCAGCAGCCAACTAGCGGGAGGTCGAGAGACCCAGTACTTC.

The chain combines TRBV11-3 with TRBJ1-2; 7 bases fit TRBD1. CDR1 and CDR2 (germline): SGHNT, YENEEA. This CDR3 has 15 residues. V was pared by 5 bases and J by 4 bases, with 10 bases of the junction left unmatched. CDR3 bases: TGTGCCAGCAGCCCTCCCCGGGACAGCCTCTATGGCTACACCTTC. Translated, it gives CASSPPRDSLYGYTF.

The sample holds a few counts of this clone. The genes are TRBV5-1 and TRBJ1-5; D is uncertain. The CDR3 loop spans 13 amino acids. CDR1 SGHRS and CDR2 YFSETQ come from the germline V gene. V lost 0 bases and J lost 6, with 7 bases in between. The CDR3 DNA sequence: TGCGCCAGCAGCTTGGATACCTTTCAGCCCCAGCATTTT. Translating gives CASSLDTFQPQHF. The entire variable domain, with the rest obtained from reference TRBV5-1 and TRBJ1-5, is as follows: KAGVTQTPRYLIKTRGQQVTLSCSPISGHRSVSWYQQTPGQGLQFLFEYFSETQRNKGNFPGRFSGRQFSNSRSEMNVSTLELGDSALYLCASSLDTFQPQHFGDGTRLSIL.

This chain links TRBV30 with TRBJ1-6; D is unclear. With 1 base removed from V and 5 bases from J, the gap between germline ends came to 9 bases. CDR1 and CDR2 (germline): GTSNPN, SVGIG (reference sequence). CDR3 size: 14 residues. Here the CDR3 DNA reads TGTGCCTGGAGTGGCAGGATCGATAATTCACCCCTCCACTTT. It is translated as CAWSGRIDNSPLHF.

The chain uses TRBV30 and TRBJ1-1, with D hard to call. This CDR3 is 15 amino acids long. Germline CDR1 GTSNPN, CDR2 SVGIG (reference sequence). Trimming took 0 bases from V and 1 from J, leaving 12 bases between them. The CDR3 reads CAWSVSRPTNTEAFF. The CDR3 DNA is TGTGCCTGGAGTGTAAGTCGGCCGACGAACACTGAAGCTTTCTTT.

The gene calls are TRBV6-6 and TRBJ1-1, with 9 positions matching TRBD1. The V gene's germline CDR1 is MNHNY and CDR2 SVGAGI (reference sequence). The CDR3 is 13 amino acids. V shed 5 bases and J 7 bases; nucleotides not matched to a gene: 5. In DNA, the CDR3 is TGTGCCAGCAGTACAGGGGGCGCTAGTGAAGCTTTCTTT. Amino acid sequence: CASSTGGASEAFF.

The chain links TRBV25-1 to TRBJ2-5, with D uncertain. CDR1 is MGHDK and CDR2 is SYGVNS in the germline V gene. Trimming cost V 3 bases and J 3 bases, with 5 bases left between them. CDR3 size: 12 residues. The DNA of the CDR3 is TGTGCCAGCAGTGAGTTTAAAGAGACCCAGTACTTC. Translated: CASSEFKETQYF.

This sequence joins TRBV19 and TRBJ1-5, with TRBD1 identical over 8 bases. The CDR3 extends over 15 amino acids. Germline V gives CDR1 LNHDA, CDR2 SQIVND (reference sequence). Unmatched junction bases numbered 8, after V lost 6 bases and J lost 4 bases. The chain's CDR3 is CASRGLQGANQPQHF. In DNA, the CDR3 is TGTGCCAGTAGGGGTCTTCAGGGGGCGAATCAGCCCCAGCATTTT.

This clone was recorded once. This sample also contains other DNA sequences that code for the same CDR3. This chain connects TRBV5-1 to TRBJ2-7; 14 nucleotides line up with TRBD2. Trimming cost V 8 bases and J 2 bases; bases outside gene matches: 15. Per the germline V gene, CDR1 is SGHRS and CDR2 is YFSETQ. The CDR3 extends over 18 amino acids. The CDR3 DNA reads TGCGCCAGTAGCCCACAGGGGACTAGCGGGAGTGGGACCTACGAGCAGTACTTC. As protein: CASSPQGTSGSGTYEQYF.

V and J are TRBV6-1 and TRBJ1-4; weak D call: TRBD1 (5 bases). The germline V and J ends were trimmed by 8 bases and 7 bases, with 14 bases remaining between them. The CDR3 has 13 residues. Looked up from germline, CDR1 is MNHNS and CDR2 is SASEGT. The CDR3 DNA sequence: TGTGCCAGCGGGGGGGTATTGAGTGAAAAACTGTTTTTT. Translation: CASGGVLSEKLFF.

The chain couples TRBV30 to TRBJ2-1; possible D gene TRBD2, 6 bases. This CDR3 comprises 14 residues. With 2 bases removed from V and 0 bases from J, the gap between germline ends came to 8 bases. Germline V lookup: CDR1 GTSNPN, CDR2 SVGIG (reference sequence). The CDR3 nucleotides are TGTGCCTGGAGTCCGGGACTCTCCTACAATGAGCAGTTCTTC. Its protein is CAWSPGLSYNEQFF. The full variable domain, completed using reference TRBV30 and TRBJ2-1, is SQTIHQWPATLVQPVGSPLSLECTVEGTSNPNLYWYRQAAGRGLQLLFYSVGIGQISSEVPQNLSASRPQDRQFILSSKKLLLSDSGFYLCAWSPGLSYNEQFFGPGTRLTVL.

About this clone itself: This sample includes further DNA sequences coding for the same CDR3. The chain uses TRBV5-1 and TRBJ1-5; possible D gene TRBD1, 5 bases. The germline gives CDR1 SGHRS, CDR2 YFSETQ. V was cut by 0 bases and J by 6 bases, with 7 bases left in between. CDR3 length: 13 amino acids. The CDR3 sequence is CASSLDGGQPQHF. CDR3 sequence (DNA): TGCGCCAGCAGCTTGGACGGGGGTCAGCCCCAGCATTTT.

As regards this clone: The same CDR3 is also encoded by other DNA sequences in this sample. The chain joins TRBV6-5 to TRBJ1-5; D unclear. V lost 5 bases and J lost 1, with 6 bases in between. Germline lookup yields CDR1 MNHEY and CDR2 SVGAGI. CDR3 size: 13 residues. Here the CDR3 reads CASSLQSNQPQHF. The CDR3 region has the DNA TGTGCCAGCAGTCTCCAGAGCAATCAGCCCCAGCATTTT.

The chain has TRBV9 and TRBJ1-4; 8 bases are shared with TRBD1. The CDR3 has 17 amino acids. Germline-derived CDR1 and CDR2 are SGDLS and YYNGEE. V lost 4 bases to trimming and J lost 2 bases; unmatched junction nucleotides: 10. Written as DNA, the CDR3 is TGTGCCAGCAGCCCGCAGGGGGCCCACGCTACTAATGAAAAACTGTTTTTT. Protein sequence: CASSPQGAHATNEKLFF.

The chain recombines TRBV7-9 with TRBJ2-3, with D maybe TRBD1 (5 bases). V was shortened by 5 bases and J by 10 bases, with 25 bases between the two germline ends. Germline V gene sequence: CDR1 SEHNR, CDR2 FQNEAQ (reference sequence). The CDR3 consists of 16 residues. CDR3 amino acids: CASSQEPPGPGMAQYF. The CDR3 DNA is TGTGCCAGCAGCCAAGAACCCCCAGGGCCCGGAATGGCGCAGTATTTT.

V and J are TRBV29-1 and TRBJ1-2; the D is unclear. V dropped 7 bases and J dropped 6 bases, with 18 bases sitting between them. The CDR3 loop spans 13 amino acids. Germline V gene lookup returns CDR1 SQVTM and CDR2 ANQGSEA. CDR3: CSATEVISDGYTF. In DNA, the CDR3 is TGCAGCGCTACCGAGGTTATTTCTGATGGCTACACCTTC.